What follows is one T cell receptor beta chain and its context. One junction end does not reproduce the germline sequence, and a read error may be involved. This sample stems from a study of OX40 agonist ivuxolimab in advanced cancers. Study in general: Checkpoint inhibitors had been given previously to under 50% of patients.

Using immunoSEQ multiplex PCR, the repertoire was profiled, and TCRdb retains in-frame clones only, with some absent. The sample shows tens of thousands of clones, approximately 80% of them seen only once. The length of the CDR3 is 15 residues. Germline values: CDR1 SGHVS, CDR2 FNYEAQ. The sequences come from CD4+ or CD8+ T cells sorted from blood, collected in a trial of the OX40 agonist ivuxolimab. This chain connects TRBV7-6 to TRBJ2-3; D possibly corresponds to TRBD1 (6 bases). This clonotype was obtained from an adult with an advanced solid tumor such as melanoma, head and neck, liver or kidney cancer. As DNA, the CDR3 is TGTGCCGGCAGCCAAATCAGGGGTAGCACAGATACGCAGTATTTT. This gives the protein CAGSQIRGSTDTQYF.